What follows describes a single TCR beta chain. Its antigen is currently not known. Per-nucleotide qualities are absent, and no much larger clonotype sits a single base away. The entry originates in a study of blood T cell repertoires in COVID-19 (dated by TCRdb to 2020 to 2022). General notes on the study: The collaborator samples originated in the United States, Italy and Spain and spanned the acute and convalescent phases of COVID-19. The material from the prospective study consisted of cDNA or gDNA derived from T cells, B-cell-depleted T cells, or PBMCs. Deeply sampled blood TCRbeta repertoires from subjects exposed to, actively infected with, or recovered from COVID-19 were included in the dataset. Samples came from the ongoing ImmuneRACE study (first 160 participants) plus 1,254 subjects from 6 global collaborators. A freely available public database, intended as a resource for researchers studying the immune response to SARS-CoV-2, is where the repertoires were released. Where available, HLA class I and class II types were obtained from metadata supplied by the sample provider rather than from assay-based typing. Nearly every sample came with metadata listing a de-identified subject ID, COVID-19 status, age in years and sex. Overall study results and their limits: How much clinical and demographic metadata was included differed by source and by participant, and the metadata was provided uncurated.

TCRbeta CDR3 regions were amplified from genomic DNA using the immunoSEQ Assay, a bias-controlled multiplex PCR. On the study's bioinformatics: The number of nucleated cells in each sample was estimated by amplification of reference gene primers within the assay. To quantify the absolute abundance of each unique TCRbeta CDR3 rearrangement, sequence reads were collapsed and filtered. For each sample, productive Simpson clonality was calculated as the square root of Simpson's diversity index across productive rearrangements. TCRdb carries this immuneACCESS record with in-frame sequences only. Its versions omit some clonotypes, under half of them owing to an unresolved V gene in the studies checked, with the rest unexplained. V, J and clone size are those of that table, while D and trimming were read from the DNA. The sample table contains 250,000 to 300,000 clones; only one count was recorded for around 86% of them. The top ten clonotypes cover about 14% of the sample.

Participants in the prospective study were enrolled through a virtual design, were aged 18 to 89 years, and lived in 24 United States geographic areas. In the prospective study, participants were assigned to cohorts based on the clinical history participants reported in a screening survey and a study questionnaire. Recovered participants in ImmuneRACE Cohort 3 were defined as having two consecutive negative NP/OP PCR tests, clearance from a healthcare professional, or resolution of symptoms. In the prospective study, whole blood, serum and a nasopharyngeal or oropharyngeal swab were collected from each participant by mobile phlebotomists. Over a roughly two-month period, participants in the prospective study had the option of providing additional blood draws and questionnaires. Before DNA extraction, prospective study blood samples were shipped either frozen or at room temperature. Sequences were obtained from PBMCs or T cells enriched from blood (not recorded which). The receptor was derived from a man between 18 and 35 years old who had recovered from COVID-19.

The sequenced DNA: TGTGCCATCACCGGGGATTCTCCGGGACTAGCTATAAGGAATGAGCAGTTCTTC. It codes for CAITGDSPGLAIRNEQFF. The rearrangement joined TRBV10-3 to TRBJ2-1; the junction holds 9 bases that match TRBD2. The germline V and J ends show losses of 7 bases and 7 bases respectively, and no gene match explains 20 bases of the junction. Inclusive of the bounding cysteine and phenylalanine, the CDR3 is 18 residues long. CDR3 DNA is the only sequence kept; it has 54 bases, read in frame from the first base. The germline V gene provides CDR1 ENHRY and CDR2 SYGVKD.